Here is one TCR beta chain with its context. The sample belongs to a study of blood T cell repertoires in COVID-19. About the research overall: The United States, Italy and Spain supplied acute and convalescent COVID-19 samples.

Enrollees, roughly 18 to 89 years old, lived in about two dozen US areas. Grouping used clinical history reported by participants in a survey and questionnaire. The CDR3 covers 16 residues. J gave up 3 bases and V 0 bases, and 3 bases lay outside the gene matches. Looked up from germline, CDR1 is LGHDT and CDR2 is YNNKEL (reference sequence). Original data processing: Estimation of nucleated cell counts relied on the amplification of reference gene primers. Produced via immunoSEQ multiplex PCR; TCRdb's table is partial and in-frame only. V and J calls and clone size are given by that table; D and trimming were obtained from the DNA. The repertoire consists of 400,000 to 450,000 clones, with 85% to 90% occurring once and the leading ten covering around 1.1%.

The TCR was taken from a man aged 30 to 39 who had recovered from COVID-19. The V gene is TRBV3-1 (or the pseudogene TRBV3-2), the J gene TRBJ2-1; 9 bases line up with TRBD2. Sequencing was carried out using PBMCs or T cells enriched from blood (not recorded which). This CDR3 is CASSQDQTSGYNEQFF. Here the CDR3 DNA reads TGTGCCAGCAGCCAAGATCAGACTAGCGGCTACAATGAGCAGTTCTTC.